This T cell receptor beta chain originates from a study of T cell responses to AZD1222 COVID-19 vaccine. TCRdb keeps only in-frame clones here, not all; method: immunoSEQ multiplex PCR. The data contain about 91,000 clones, approximately 90% of them singletons. Germline-derived CDR1 and CDR2 are MDHEN and SYDVKM. CDR3 size: 16 residues. Trimming removed 5 bases from V and 5 bases from J, with 21 bases in between. Details on this clone: Its antigen is currently unknown.

The study, taken as a whole, reports: Per reports, nearly half of all spike-specific TCRs target regions that are unmutated in variants. Scientists sampled the repertoires only once the peak T cell response had passed.

The chain joins TRBV28 to TRBJ2-5; possibly TRBD1 for D (6 bases). The material sequenced was peripheral blood, taken 28 days after the second AZD1222 dose. This sequence was found in an adult who received the AZD1222 COVID-19 vaccine. CDR3: CASSHRDTRRRETQYF. CDR3 bases: TGTGCCAGCAGTCACAGGGATACGCGGAGGAGGGAGACCCAGTACTTC.